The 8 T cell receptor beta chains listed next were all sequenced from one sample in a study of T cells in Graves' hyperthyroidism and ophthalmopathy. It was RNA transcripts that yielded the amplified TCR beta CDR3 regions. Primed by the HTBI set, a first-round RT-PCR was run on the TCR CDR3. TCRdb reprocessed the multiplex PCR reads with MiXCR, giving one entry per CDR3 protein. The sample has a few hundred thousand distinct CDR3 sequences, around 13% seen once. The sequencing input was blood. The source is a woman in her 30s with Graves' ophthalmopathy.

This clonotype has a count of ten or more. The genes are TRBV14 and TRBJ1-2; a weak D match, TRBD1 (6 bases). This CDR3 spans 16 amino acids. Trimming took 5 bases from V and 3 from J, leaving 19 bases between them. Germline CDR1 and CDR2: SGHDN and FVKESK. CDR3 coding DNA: TGTGCCAGCAGCTCTACCTCGCAGGGGCCTTACTATGGCTACACCTTC. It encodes CASSSTSQGPYYGYTF.

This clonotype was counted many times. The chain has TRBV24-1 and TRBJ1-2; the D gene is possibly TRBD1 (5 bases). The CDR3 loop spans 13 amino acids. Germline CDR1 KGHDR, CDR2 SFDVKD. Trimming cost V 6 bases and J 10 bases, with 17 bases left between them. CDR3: CATSPGPSMNYTF. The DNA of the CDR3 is TGTGCCACCAGTCCGGGACCGTCTATGAACTACACCTTC.

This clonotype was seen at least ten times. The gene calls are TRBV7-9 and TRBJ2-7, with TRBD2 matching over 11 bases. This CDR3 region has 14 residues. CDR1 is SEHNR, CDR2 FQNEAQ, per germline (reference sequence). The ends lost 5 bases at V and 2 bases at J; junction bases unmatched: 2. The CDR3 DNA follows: TGTGCCAGCAGCACTAGCGGGGGAGCCTACGAGCAGTACTTC. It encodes CASSTSGGAYEQYF. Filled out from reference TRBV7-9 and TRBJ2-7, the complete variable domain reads DTGVSQNPRHKITKRGQNVTFRCDPISEHNRLYWYRQTLGQGPEFLTYFQNEAQLEKSRLLSDRFSAERPKGSFSTLEIQRTEQGDSAMYLCASSTSGGAYEQYFGPGTRLTVT.

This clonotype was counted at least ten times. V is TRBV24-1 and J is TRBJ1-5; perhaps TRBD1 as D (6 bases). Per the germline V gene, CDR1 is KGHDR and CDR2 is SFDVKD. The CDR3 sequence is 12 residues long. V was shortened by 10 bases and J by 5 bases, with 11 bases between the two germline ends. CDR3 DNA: TGTGCCACTGGGGGCGCGGATCAGCCCCAGCATTTT. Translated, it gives CATGGADQPQHF.

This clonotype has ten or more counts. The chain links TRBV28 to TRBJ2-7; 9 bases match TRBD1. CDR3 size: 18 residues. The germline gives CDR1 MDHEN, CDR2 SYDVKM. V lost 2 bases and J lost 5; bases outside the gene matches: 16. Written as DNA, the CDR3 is TGTGCCAGCAGTTTACCCAGCCGTAACAGGGGGCGCGTCGACGAGCAGTACTTC. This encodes CASSLPSRNRGRVDEQYF.

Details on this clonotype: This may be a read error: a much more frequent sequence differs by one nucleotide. The CDR3 DNA follows: TGTGCCAGCAGCGCGGTGAGACCGGTGCAAGAGACCCAGTACTTC. It translates to CASSAVRPVQETQYF. The chain is built from TRBV3-1 and TRBJ2-5; D is ambiguous. The germline V and J ends were trimmed by 5 bases and 2 bases, with 15 bases remaining between them. Germline-derived CDR1 and CDR2 are LGHDT and YNNKEL (reference sequence). The CDR3 contains 15 residues.

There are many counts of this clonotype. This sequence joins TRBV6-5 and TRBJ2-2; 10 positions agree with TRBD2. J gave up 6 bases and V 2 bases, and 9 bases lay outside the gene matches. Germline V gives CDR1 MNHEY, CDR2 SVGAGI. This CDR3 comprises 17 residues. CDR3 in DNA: TGTGCCAGCAGTTACGGCATAGCGGGGGGCTTGTCCGGGGAGCTGTTTTTT. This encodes CASSYGIAGGLSGELFF.

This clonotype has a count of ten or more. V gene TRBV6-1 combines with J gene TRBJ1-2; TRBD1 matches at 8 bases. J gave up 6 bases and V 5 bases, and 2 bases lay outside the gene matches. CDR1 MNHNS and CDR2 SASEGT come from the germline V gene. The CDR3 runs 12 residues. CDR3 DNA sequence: TGTGCCAGCAGTTGGACAGGGAATGGCTACACCTTC. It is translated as CASSWTGNGYTF.